These T cell receptor beta chains were read from a single sample in a study of cytomegalovirus exposure and HLA in healthy donors. Generated by immunoSEQ multiplex PCR, the TCRdb table keeps only in-frame clones and is missing some. The sample consists of 180,000 or so clones, 78% of them appearing once. The specimen sequenced was PBMCs. The receptor set was obtained from a female donor in good health and CMV-seronegative. The CDR3 runs from the conserved cysteine through the conserved F or W. A D gene is named only where the DNA matches it firmly. Some rows have no size entry. The others give once, few or many, or a class for an expanded clone.

TRBJ1-2 once TRBV7-2 TRBD1 TGTGCCAGCAGCTACGACAGGGGTGATTATGGCTACACCTTC CASSYDRGDYGYTF
TRBJ2-1 NA TRBV6-5 TRBD2 TGTGCCAGCAGTGGACTAGCGGGAGGGCCCCATGAGCAGTTCTTC CASSGLAGGPHEQFF
TRBJ2-3 NA TRBV2 TRBD2 TGTGCCAGCAGCGAGATCGGGACTAGCGGGGGGTCTAGCACAGATACGCAGTATTTT CASSEIGTSGGSSTDTQYF
TRBJ2-4 NA TRBV13 NA TGTGCCAGCAGCTCACGAAACTTAGCCAAAAACATTCAGTACTTC CASSSRNLAKNIQYF
TRBJ1-1 NA TRBV28 NA TGTGCCAGCATCCCGACAGTCAACACTGAAGCTTTCTTT CASIPTVNTEAFF
TRBJ2-1 NA TRBV5-4 NA TGTGCCAGCAGCTTGGGCGATCGGAGGGACAATGAGCAGTTCTTC CASSLGDRRDNEQFF
TRBJ2-7 few TRBV30 NA TGTGCCTGGAGTGACAGCTTCTACGAGCAGTACTTC CAWSDSFYEQYF
TRBJ2-7 NA TRBV11-3 TRBD2 TGTGCCAGCAGCCCCCGGACTAGCGGGAGGGGTGGTTACGAGCAGTACTTC CASSPRTSGRGGYEQYF
TRBJ2-7 NA TRBV28 TRBD2 TGTGCCAGCAGTTTAGGAACTAGCGGACCCTACGAGCAGTACTTC CASSLGTSGPYEQYF
TRBJ1-2 NA TRBV7-9 TRBD1 TGTGCCAGCAGCGAGGGACAGGGAGCCTATGGCTACACCTTC CASSEGQGAYGYTF
TRBJ1-1 NA TRBV7-9 TRBD1 TGTGCCAGCAGCTTGGGGACAGGGGGCTACACTGAAGCTTTCTTT CASSLGTGGYTEAFF
TRBJ1-2 NA TRBV10-3 NA TGTGCCATCAGTGGCCCGACAGCTCGCTATGGCTACACCTTC CAISGPTARYGYTF
TRBJ1-1 NA TRBV9 TRBD1 TGTGCCAGCAGCGCCCAGACAGGGGGCACTGAAGCTTTCTTT CASSAQTGGTEAFF
TRBJ2-1 once TRBV23-1 NA TGCGCCAGCAGTCACCCGACAGGTAAGTTCACGGAGCAGTTCTTC CASSHPTGKFTEQFF
TRBJ2-2 NA TRBV19 TRBD1 TGTGCCACGAGACAGGGGGAGACTAACACCGGGGAGCTGTTTTTT CATRQGETNTGELFF
TRBJ1-1 few TRBV7-9 NA TGTTCCAGCAGCTTAGGACAGCAGAACACTGAAGCTTTCTTT CSSSLGQQNTEAFF
TRBJ2-1 few TRBV19 TRBD1 TGTGCCAGTAGCGTTCAGGGGGCGGGTGGAAAGTTCTTC CASSVQGAGGKFF
TRBJ2-3 NA TRBV29-1 NA TGCAGCGTTGATGGAGCTGTAGGAACAGGCCTGAACACAGATACGCAGTATTTT CSVDGAVGTGLNTDTQYF
TRBJ1-6 once TRBV7-9 TRBD1 TGTGCCAGCAGTTATACAGGGGGTAATTCACCCCTCCACTTT CASSYTGGNSPLHF
TRBJ2-7 once TRBV7-2 TRBD2 TGTGCCAGCAGCAGACAGACTAGCGGGAGGACCTACGAGCAGTACTTC CASSRQTSGRTYEQYF
TRBJ1-1 NA TRBV14 NA TGTGCCAGCAGCCACGGTCCTCGGGCTTTCTTT CASSHGPRAFF
TRBJ1-3 NA TRBV2 TRBD1 TGTGCCAGCAGAGTAGACAGGGCGTCGACCATTCAAAACACCATATATTTT CASRVDRASTIQNTIYF
TRBJ2-1 NA TRBV27 NA TGTGCCAGCAGTTTATCGGAACTAGCCGTCTACAATGAGCAGTTCTTC CASSLSELAVYNEQFF
TRBJ2-7 NA TRBV7-2 NA TGTGCCAGCAGCTTAGTGGGGGCAGGGTGGGACTCCTACGAGCAGTACTTC CASSLVGAGWDSYEQYF
TRBJ1-2 NA TRBV29-1 NA TGCAGCGTTGTGCGGGCTAACTATGGCTACACCTTC CSVVRANYGYTF
TRBJ2-7 once TRBV29-1 TRBD1 TGCAGCGTACCCAGATTCACGGGACAGGGGTCCGCCCAGTCCTACGAGCAGTACTTC CSVPRFTGQGSAQSYEQYF
TRBJ2-1 NA TRBV2 TRBD2 TGTGCCAGCAGTGAAGGGCCTAGCGGGGGGCTGTCCCACAATGAGCAGTTCTTC CASSEGPSGGLSHNEQFF
TRBJ2-1 NA TRBV9 TRBD2 TGTGCCAGCAGCCCCGGGACTAGCGTCGTGGAGCAGTTCTTC CASSPGTSVVEQFF
TRBJ2-7 NA TRBV7-6 TRBD1 TGTGCCAGCAGCCCGACCGGGACAGGGGACCTCTACGAGCAGTACTTC CASSPTGTGDLYEQYF
TRBJ1-2 NA TRBV6-5 TRBD1 TGTGCCAGCAGTCGGGACAGGCGCAACTATGGCTACACCTTC CASSRDRRNYGYTF
TRBJ2-2 NA TRBV5-4 TRBD2 TGTGCCAGCAGCTTTAGCGGGGGTCGAACCGGGGAGCTGTTTTTT CASSFSGGRTGELFF
TRBJ2-1 NA TRBV2 NA TGTGCCAGCAGTGCCGGAGGAGAGCAGTTCTTC CASSAGGEQFF
TRBJ2-4 NA TRBV4-1 NA TGCGCCAGCAGCCAAGAAGGACACTACAAAAACATTCAGTACTTC CASSQEGHYKNIQYF
TRBJ1-3 NA TRBV10-3 NA TGTGCCGTCGCCCCAGGGCTGGGAAACACCATATATTTT CAVAPGLGNTIYF
TRBJ2-7 NA TRBV5-3 NA TGTGCCAGAAGCTTGGCGCGGTTCTACGAGCAGTACTTC CARSLARFYEQYF
TRBJ2-2 NA TRBV9 TRBD1 TGTGCCAGCAGCGTGAGGGGTTCCGGGACAGGGTCGCGGCCCGGGGAGCTGTTTTTT CASSVRGSGTGSRPGELFF
TRBJ2-7 NA TRBV7-9 TRBD1 TGTGCCAGCAGCCGGACCCCGGGACAGGCCTCCTACGAGCAGTACTTC CASSRTPGQASYEQYF
TRBJ1-1 NA TRBV19 TRBD1 TGTGCCAGTAGAGACAGGGTAGGAATCAACACTGAAGCTTTCTTT CASRDRVGINTEAFF
TRBJ2-1 NA TRBV10-3 TRBD2 TGTGCCATCAGGCGGGAGTCCTCCAATGAGCAGTTCTTC CAIRRESSNEQFF
TRBJ1-5 NA TRBV18 TRBD1 TGTGCCAGCTCACCAAGGAGACAGGGGGCAGATAGCAATCAGCCCCAGCATTTT CASSPRRQGADSNQPQHF
TRBJ1-1 NA TRBV5-1 NA TGCGCCAGCAACCTACAGGGCGGGTACACTGAAGCTTTCTTT CASNLQGGYTEAFF
TRBJ1-6 NA TRBV5-6 NA TGTGCCAGCAGCTCTGACTTTTCACCCCTCCACTTT CASSSDFSPLHF
TRBJ2-7 NA TRBV5-4 TRBD2 TGTGCCAGCAGCTCGGGGGGACTAGCGGGGTCCTACGAGCAGTACTTC CASSSGGLAGSYEQYF
TRBJ2-1 NA TRBV13 TRBD1 TGTGCCAGCAGCTCCCACAGGGGGGCATACAATGAGCAGTTCTTC CASSSHRGAYNEQFF
TRBJ2-7 NA TRBV9 NA TGTGCCAGCAGCGTAACGGGAGTGTCTTACGAGCAGTACTTC CASSVTGVSYEQYF
TRBJ2-1 NA TRBV2 TRBD2 TGTGCCAGCAGGACTAGCGGGAAGAATGAGCAGTTCTTC CASRTSGKNEQFF
TRBJ1-5 NA TRBV19 TRBD1 TGTGCCAGTAGTATCTCGGGACAGTTGCAGCCCCAGCATTTT CASSISGQLQPQHF
TRBJ2-7 NA TRBV28 NA TGTGCCAGCAGTCTACCGAGGAGGGAGCAGTACTTC CASSLPRREQYF
TRBJ2-7 once TRBV27 NA TGTGCCAGCCGTCCCTGCTGCGAGACTGACTACGAGCAGTACTTC CASRPCCETDYEQYF
TRBJ2-2 NA TRBV30 TRBD1 TGTGCCTGGAGTCGGGGACAGTCCTACGGGGAGCTGTTTTTT CAWSRGQSYGELFF
TRBJ2-7 NA TRBV30 TRBD1 TGTGCCTGGAGTCAACAGGGGTACGAGCAGTACTTC CAWSQQGYEQYF
TRBJ2-7 NA TRBV5-1 TRBD1 TGCGCCAGCAGCCCCGGACAGGGGCCGGCGCGGTTGCAGTACTTC CASSPGQGPARLQYF
TRBJ2-7 few TRBV28 NA TGTGCCAGCAGTACCAGGGGACACCACTACGAGCAGTACTTC CASSTRGHHYEQYF
TRBJ1-6 NA TRBV30 TRBD1 TGTGCCTGGGCCGGGACAGGGGCATCACCCCTCCACTTT CAWAGTGASPLHF